Listed here are 29 T cell receptor beta chains from one sample, sequenced in a study of blood T cell repertoires in COVID-19. Using immunoSEQ multiplex PCR, the repertoire was profiled, and TCRdb retains in-frame clones only, with some absent. The table records 150,000 to 180,000 clones, 83% of them present only once. The source material was peripheral blood. All receptors come from a woman in her sixties or seventies with COVID-19, enrolled during active disease.

V gene TRBV19 combines with J gene TRBJ1-2, with D hard to call. The V gene lost 3 bases and the J gene lost 0 bases, with 5 bases spanning the gap. The CDR3 runs 13 residues. CDR1 LNHDA and CDR2 SQIVND come from the germline V gene (reference sequence). The CDR3 DNA sequence: TGTGCCAGTAGTATGGCGGCTAACTATGGCTACACCTTC. It translates to CASSMAANYGYTF.

CDR3 DNA sequence: TGCGCCAGCAGTCAGGTCGAGACTGAAGCTTTCTTT. This sequence encodes CASSQVETEAFF. J is TRBJ1-1 and V is TRBV5-1; no clear D. V dropped 5 bases and J dropped 5 bases, with 10 bases sitting between them. Germline lookup yields CDR1 SGHRS and CDR2 YFSETQ. The CDR3 contains 12 residues.

The chain recombines TRBV6-5 with TRBJ1-5, with 10 bases aligning to TRBD1. The CDR3 contains 14 residues. The germline V gene encodes CDR1 MNHEY and CDR2 SVGAGI. The ends lost 6 bases at V and 8 bases at J; junction bases unmatched: 7. CDR3 sequence: CASSPGQGGKPQHF. The CDR3 coding sequence is TGTGCCAGCAGCCCAGGACAGGGGGGGAAGCCCCAGCATTTT.

In the case of this clone: One end of the junction does not line up with germline, which may come from a read error. CDR3 nucleotides: TGTGCCAGTAGTCGCGGAAAATTGTTTTTT. This encodes CASSRGKLFF. The rearrangement uses TRBV19 and TRBJ1-4; D unresolved. The CDR3 extends over 10 amino acids. Germline CDR1 reads LNHDA; CDR2 reads SQIVND (reference sequence).

The genes are TRBV7-2 and TRBJ1-4, with D possibly being TRBD1 (5 bases). Germline CDR1 is SGHTA and CDR2 is FQGNSA. This CDR3 is 14 amino acids long. V was shortened by 3 bases and J by 8 bases, with 13 bases between the two germline ends. The CDR3 DNA follows: TGTGCCAGCAGCTTTATCCAGGGAGGAGAAAAACTGTTTTTT. As protein: CASSFIQGGEKLFF.

This clone appeared a single time. The V and J genes are TRBV7-9 and TRBJ2-2; 7 nucleotides line up with TRBD2. The V gene end was trimmed by 8 bases and the J gene end by 1 base; junction bases not matched to a gene: 7. The CDR3 contains 15 residues. From germline, CDR1 is SEHNR and CDR2 FQNEAQ (reference sequence). CDR3 coding DNA: TGTGCCAGCCCGGAGCGGGGCCTGAACACCGGGGAGCTGTTTTTT. It translates to CASPERGLNTGELFF.

The chain joins TRBV2 to TRBJ2-7; TRBD2 agrees at 9 bases. This CDR3 contains 14 residues. After removal of 8 bases from V and 2 bases from J, the junction contained 7 bases not matched to a gene. Germline V gene lookup returns CDR1 SNHLY and CDR2 FYNNEI. CDR3 loop: CASAPAGGPYEQYF. The CDR3 DNA reads as TGTGCCAGCGCCCCGGCGGGAGGGCCCTACGAGCAGTACTTC.

This clone has just one count. The chain employs TRBV29-1 and TRBJ2-7; no reliable D call. The CDR3 loop spans 14 amino acids. The germline V gene encodes CDR1 SQVTM and CDR2 ANQGSEA. Trimming removed 3 bases at V and 1 base at J, with 13 bases between. The CDR3 spells CSVENPLGSYEQYF. The CDR3 nucleotides read TGCAGCGTTGAGAACCCCCTCGGGTCCTACGAGCAGTACTTC.

V is TRBV7-6 and J is TRBJ1-6; TRBD1 matches 11 bases. The J segment lost 7 bases and the V segment lost 3 bases, leaving 2 bases of the junction unmatched. Germline V gives CDR1 SGHVS, CDR2 FNYEAQ. The CDR3 totals 15 residues. DNA for the CDR3: TGTGCCAGCAGCTTCGGGACAGGGGGAAATTCACCCCTCCACTTT. This gives the protein CASSFGTGGNSPLHF.

The chain is built from TRBV2 and TRBJ1-1; D may be TRBD1 (5 bases). The V gene's germline CDR1 is SNHLY and CDR2 FYNNEI. V dropped 6 bases and J dropped 0 bases, with 8 bases sitting between them. CDR3 length: 13 amino acids. The CDR3: CASRRDLNTEAFF. The CDR3 DNA is TGTGCCAGCAGGCGGGACTTGAACACTGAAGCTTTCTTT.

The V and J genes are TRBV24-1 and TRBJ2-3; the match to TRBD2 covers 8 bases. The CDR3 has 11 residues. Germline V lookup: CDR1 KGHDR, CDR2 SFDVKD. Trimming cost V 7 bases and J 8 bases; bases outside gene matches: 1. The CDR3, as DNA: TGTGCCACCAGCCGGGAGGGTACGCAGTATTTT. This translates into CATSREGTQYF.

The genes are TRBV5-5 and TRBJ1-6, with a tentative D call TRBD1 (6 bases). V was pared by 3 bases and J by 8 bases, with 9 bases between. The CDR3 runs to 13 residues. Germline V CDR1 and CDR2: SGHKS, YYEKEE (reference sequence). The CDR3 loop is CASSSQGDSPLHF. The CDR3 nucleotides are TGTGCCAGCAGCTCACAGGGTGATTCACCCCTCCACTTT.

This chain uses TRBV5-1 with TRBJ2-1, with D possibly being TRBD2 (5 bases). The V gene's germline CDR1 is SGHRS and CDR2 YFSETQ. V lost 0 bases and J lost 7, with 8 bases in between. The CDR3 is 13 amino acids. CDR3 DNA sequence: TGCGCCAGCAGCTTGGTCGGGAATAATGAGCAGTTCTTC. Translation: CASSLVGNNEQFF.

The chain recombines TRBV28 with TRBJ2-5; TRBD2 matches at 8 bases. Germline-derived CDR1 and CDR2 are MDHEN and SYDVKM. Germline trimming cut 6 bases from V and 2 bases from J; bases unmatched to any gene: 8. The CDR3 runs to 15 residues. The CDR3: CASSISGGFQETQYF. The CDR3 nucleotides are TGTGCCAGCAGCATAAGCGGGGGTTTTCAAGAGACCCAGTACTTC.

V and J are TRBV19 and TRBJ1-5; TRBD1 matches 8 bases. The CDR3 runs 14 residues. Germline CDR1 reads LNHDA; CDR2 reads SQIVND (reference sequence). Trimming cost V 5 bases and J 3 bases; bases outside gene matches: 3. The CDR3, as DNA: TGTGCCAGTAGTGGGACAGGAAACAATCAGCCCCAGCATTTT. Translated: CASSGTGNNQPQHF.

This chain uses TRBV2 with TRBJ2-3; TRBD2 agrees at 8 bases. The V segment lost 3 bases and the J segment 4 bases; nucleotides outside the gene matches: 12. The CDR3 has 17 residues. Per the germline V gene, CDR1 is SNHLY and CDR2 is FYNNEI. CDR3: CASSEGPRGGWPDTQYF. In DNA, the CDR3 is TGTGCCAGCAGTGAGGGTCCTCGGGGGGGGTGGCCAGATACGCAGTATTTT. Looking up the rest from reference TRBV2 and TRBJ2-3 gives the full variable domain: EPEVTQTPSHQVTQMGQEVILRCVPISNHLYFYWYRQILGQKVEFLVSFYNNEISEKSEIFDDQFSVERPDGSNFTLKIRSTKLEDSAMYFCASSEGPRGGWPDTQYFGPGTRLTVL.

The gene calls are TRBV10-2 and TRBJ1-6, with 7 bases that match TRBD1. The CDR3 is made up of 16 amino acids. The junction had 5 bases not matched to a gene; V was cut back by 0 bases and J by 6 bases. Germline CDR1 WSHSY, CDR2 SAAADI. In DNA form, the CDR3 reads TGCGCCAGCAGTGAGTCGCGGCCAGGGGGTAATTCACCCCTCCACTTT. It translates to CASSESRPGGNSPLHF.

The chain carries TRBV9 and TRBJ1-1; TRBD1 matches at 9 bases. Losses at the gene ends were 4 bases for V and 3 bases for J; bases not matched to a gene: 13. The CDR3 length is 17 residues. Germline CDR1 SGDLS, CDR2 YYNGEE. The CDR3 here is CASSPRRTGAGDTEAFF. CDR3 nucleotide sequence: TGTGCCAGCAGCCCCCGTCGGACAGGGGCGGGAGACACTGAAGCTTTCTTT.

This rearrangement joins TRBV18 to TRBJ1-2; unclear D gene. Germline values: CDR1 KGHSH, CDR2 LQKENI. The CDR3 is 13 amino acids. V was clipped by 4 bases and J by 2 bases, with 8 bases between them. For the CDR3, the DNA is TGTGCCAGCTCACTGACAATCAACTATGGCTACACCTTC. It translates to CASSLTINYGYTF.

The V call is TRBV7-8, the J call TRBJ1-2; the match to TRBD1 covers 7 bases. The germline CDR1 and CDR2 sequences are SGHVS and FQNEAQ. V was clipped by 1 base and J by 4 bases; unmatched bases: 3. This CDR3 region has 14 residues. The CDR3 region is CASSLDGTVYGYTF. The CDR3 nucleotides read TGTGCCAGCAGCTTAGATGGGACAGTCTATGGCTACACCTTC. Drawing the rest from reference TRBV7-8 and TRBJ1-2, the complete variable domain is GAGVSQSPRYKVAKRGQDVALRCDPISGHVSLFWYQQALGQGPEFLTYFQNEAQLDKSGLPSDRFFAERPEGSVSTLKIQRTQQEDSAVYLCASSLDGTVYGYTFGSGTRLTVV.

Only one count was recorded for this clone. V and J are TRBV25-1 and TRBJ1-2; D possibly corresponds to TRBD1 (6 bases). V lost 4 bases and J lost 0, with 6 bases in between. CDR1 MGHDK and CDR2 SYGVNS come from the germline V gene. The length of the CDR3 is 13 residues. The CDR3 bases are TGTGCCAGCAGTGGGACAGCTAACTATGGCTACACCTTC. Translation: CASSGTANYGYTF.

J is TRBJ2-1 and V is TRBV18; 11 bases map to TRBD1. This CDR3 is built from 15 residues. The trim removed 3 bases at V and 6 bases at J, leaving 4 bases unmatched. Germline CDR1 is KGHSH and CDR2 is LQKENI. This CDR3 reads CASSPGTGGTNEQFF. CDR3 bases: TGTGCCAGCTCACCGGGGACAGGGGGTACCAATGAGCAGTTCTTC.

This clone has only a few counts. The V call is TRBV6-5, the J call TRBJ1-1; D gene unclear. The germline CDR1 and CDR2 sequences are MNHEY and SVGAGI. The CDR3 extends over 14 amino acids. The V end was cut by 5 bases, the J end by 0 bases, with 10 bases between. The CDR3 is CASSHLEVNTEAFF. In nucleotides, the CDR3 is TGTGCCAGCAGTCACTTAGAAGTGAACACTGAAGCTTTCTTT.

V gene TRBV7-6 combines with J gene TRBJ1-3, with D hard to call. CDR3 size: 15 residues. V was trimmed by 3 bases and J by 0 bases, leaving 9 bases between them. Germline V gene data show CDR1 as SGHVS and CDR2 as FNYEAQ. The CDR3: CASSLGTYSGNTIYF. The CDR3 nucleotides are TGTGCCAGCAGCTTGGGCACCTACTCTGGAAACACCATATATTTT.

This clone was observed a handful of times. J is TRBJ1-1 and V is TRBV11-2, with D maybe TRBD1 (6 bases). This CDR3 is 16 amino acids long. Germline CDR1 reads SGHAT; CDR2 reads FQNNGV. V lost 3 bases and J 8 bases, leaving 22 bases between the germline ends. The CDR3 loop reads CASSFSVAGGLKEAFF. Written as DNA, the CDR3 is TGTGCCAGCAGCTTTAGCGTGGCGGGGGGCCTTAAGGAAGCTTTCTTT.

V is TRBV5-1 and J is TRBJ1-3, with D tentatively TRBD1 (6 bases). This CDR3 spans 16 amino acids. Between the trimmed V and J ends, which lost 0 bases and 6 bases, there was a span of 16 bases. Germline V gene sequence: CDR1 SGHRS, CDR2 YFSETQ. CDR3 DNA sequence: TGCGCCAGCAGCTTGGACGGTCTCGGACAGCTAAACACCATATATTTT. Amino acids: CASSLDGLGQLNTIYF.

The chain joins TRBV11-2 to TRBJ2-1; TRBD2 aligns across 9 bases. This CDR3 spans 15 amino acids. CDR1 and CDR2 (germline): SGHAT, FQNNGV. J gave up 4 bases and V 7 bases, and 8 bases lay outside the gene matches. The CDR3 loop reads CASTISGSGYNEQFF. For the CDR3, the DNA is TGTGCCAGCACAATTAGCGGGAGTGGGTACAATGAGCAGTTCTTC.

The chain links TRBV5-1 to TRBJ1-3, with 7 positions matching TRBD1. From germline, CDR1 is SGHRS and CDR2 YFSETQ. CDR3 length equals 14 residues. V shed 4 bases and J 8 bases; nucleotides not matched to a gene: 9. This CDR3 is CASSQDRVTDTIYF. The CDR3 DNA sequence: TGCGCCAGCAGCCAAGACAGGGTGACTGACACCATATATTTT.

The CDR3 DNA sequence: TGTGCCAGCAGCGTTACTGACAGGCGAAATCAGCCCCAGCATTTT. It is translated as CASSVTDRRNQPQHF. The chain combines TRBV2 with TRBJ1-5; D might be TRBD1 (6 bases). V was shortened by 6 bases and J by 4 bases, with 16 bases between the two germline ends. Germline assignment: CDR1 SNHLY and CDR2 FYNNEI. CDR3 length equals 15 residues.